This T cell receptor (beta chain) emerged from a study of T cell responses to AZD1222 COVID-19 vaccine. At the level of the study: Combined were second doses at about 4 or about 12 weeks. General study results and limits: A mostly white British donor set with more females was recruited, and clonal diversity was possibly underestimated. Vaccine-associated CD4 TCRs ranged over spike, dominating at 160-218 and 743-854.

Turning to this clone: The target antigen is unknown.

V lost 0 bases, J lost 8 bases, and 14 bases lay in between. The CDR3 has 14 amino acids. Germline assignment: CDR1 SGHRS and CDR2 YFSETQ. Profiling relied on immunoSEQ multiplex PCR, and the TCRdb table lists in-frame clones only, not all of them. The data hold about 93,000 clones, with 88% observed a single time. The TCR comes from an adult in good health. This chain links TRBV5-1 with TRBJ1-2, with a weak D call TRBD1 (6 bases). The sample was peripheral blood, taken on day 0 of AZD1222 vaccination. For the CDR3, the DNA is TGCGCCAGCAGCTTGGATGGGGGCACGCGAGGCTACACCTTC. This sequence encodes CASSLDGGTRGYTF.